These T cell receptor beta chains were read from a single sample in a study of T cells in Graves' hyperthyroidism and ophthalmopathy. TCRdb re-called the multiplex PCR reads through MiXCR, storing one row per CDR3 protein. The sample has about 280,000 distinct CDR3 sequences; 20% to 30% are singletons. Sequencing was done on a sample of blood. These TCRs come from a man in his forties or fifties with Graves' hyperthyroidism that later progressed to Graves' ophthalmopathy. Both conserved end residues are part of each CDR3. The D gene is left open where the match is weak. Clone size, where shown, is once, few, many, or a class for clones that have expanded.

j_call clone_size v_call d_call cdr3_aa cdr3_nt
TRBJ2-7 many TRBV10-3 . CAISPGRGDEQYF TGTGCCATCAGTCCGGGTAGGGGAGACGAGCAGTACTTC
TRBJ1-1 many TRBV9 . CASSEGMGRTLGTEAFF TGTGCCAGCAGCGAGGGGATGGGACGTACCCTGGGGACTGAAGCTTTCTTT
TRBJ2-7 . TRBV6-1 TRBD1 CASTPEDRGRFEQYF TGTGCCAGCACCCCCGAGGACAGGGGGCGGTTCGAGCAGTACTTC
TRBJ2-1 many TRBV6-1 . CASSERGEWDGRNNEQFF TGTGCCAGCAGTGAAAGGGGAGAATGGGACGGCAGAAACAATGAGCAGTTCTTC
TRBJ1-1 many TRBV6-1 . CASRAVRGLTEAFF TGTGCCAGCAGGGCCGTCCGGGGGCTTACTGAAGCTTTCTTT
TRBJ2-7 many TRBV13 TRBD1 CASNRDSSNEQYF TGTGCCAGCAACCGGGACAGCAGCAACGAGCAGTACTTC
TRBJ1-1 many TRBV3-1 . CASSLKNTEAFF TGTGCCAGCAGCCTGAAGAACACTGAAGCTTTCTTT
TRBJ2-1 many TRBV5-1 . CASSLVGRDEQFF TGCGCCAGCAGCTTGGTAGGCAGAGATGAGCAGTTCTTC
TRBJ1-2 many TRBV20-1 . CSTLWGFNYGYTF TGCAGTACATTGTGGGGGTTCAACTATGGCTACACCTTC
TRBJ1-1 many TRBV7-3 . CASSVGRNTEAFF TGTGCCAGCAGCGTGGGCAGGAACACTGAAGCTTTCTTT
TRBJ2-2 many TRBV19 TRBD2 CASSMSSGSLNTGELFF TGTGCCAGTAGTATGTCTAGCGGGAGCTTGAACACCGGGGAGCTGTTTTTT
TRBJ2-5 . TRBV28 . CASSSYWTRENQETQYF TGTGCCAGCAGTTCCTACTGGACCAGGGAGAACCAAGAGACCCAGTACTTC
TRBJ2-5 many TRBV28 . CATARTANRETQYF TGTGCCACAGCCCGGACGGCCAACAGGGAGACCCAGTACTTC
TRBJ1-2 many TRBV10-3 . CATRQSDFIGYTF TGTGCCACCAGACAGTCCGATTTTATTGGCTACACCTTC
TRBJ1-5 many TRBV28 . CASHRNNQPQHF TGTGCCAGCCATCGGAATAATCAGCCCCAGCATTTT
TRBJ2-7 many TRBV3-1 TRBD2 CASSQGGGYEQYF TGTGCCAGCAGCCAAGGCGGGGGCTACGAGCAGTACTTC
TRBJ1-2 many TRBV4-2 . CASSQDWQTSAYGYTF TGTGCCAGCAGCCAAGATTGGCAGACTTCGGCCTATGGCTACACCTTC
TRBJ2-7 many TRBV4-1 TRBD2 CASSQYVAGVYEQYF TGCGCCAGCAGCCAGTACGTAGCGGGAGTCTACGAGCAGTACTTC
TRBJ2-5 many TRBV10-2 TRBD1 CASSEGTEPWETQYF TGCGCCAGCAGTGAGGGGACAGAACCATGGGAGACCCAGTACTTC
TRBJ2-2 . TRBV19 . CASSSGPTGGELFF TGTGCCAGTAGTTCGGGACCGACGGGTGGGGAGCTGTTTTTT